This T cell receptor (beta chain) was recorded in a study of T cells in Graves' hyperthyroidism and ophthalmopathy. Study outcomes and limitations: The model anticipated ophthalmopathy a median about six months pre-onset. A model of 13 V-J pairs discriminated ophthalmopathy from stable hyperthyroidism. Most thyroid clonotypes with frequency above 0.001 were detected in blood.

A NOSPECS grade of at least 4, a Clinical Activity Score of at least 3 and duration under 3 months were recorded in ophthalmopathy patients. TCR beta CDR3 region amplification was performed from RNA transcripts. First-round RT-PCR of the TCR CDR3 relied on the HTBI primer set. TCRdb re-called the multiplex PCR reads with MiXCR, one entry per CDR3 protein. The sample holds approximately 410,000 distinct CDR3 sequences; about 14% are singletons and the top ten take about 13%. This clonotype was counted ten times or more. What it binds is unknown. The CDR3 is 17 residues long. The J segment lost 0 bases and the V segment lost 0 bases, leaving 5 bases of the junction unmatched. Germline V gene data show CDR1 as SGDLS and CDR2 as YYNGEE.

The chain joins TRBV9 to TRBJ2-2, with TRBD1 matching 7 bases. This receptor was obtained from a man aged 18 to 30 with Graves' ophthalmopathy. Input material: blood. The CDR3 sequence: CASSVAQGTANTGELFF. As DNA, the CDR3 is TGTGCCAGCAGCGTAGCTCAGGGGACAGCGAACACCGGGGAGCTGTTTTTT.